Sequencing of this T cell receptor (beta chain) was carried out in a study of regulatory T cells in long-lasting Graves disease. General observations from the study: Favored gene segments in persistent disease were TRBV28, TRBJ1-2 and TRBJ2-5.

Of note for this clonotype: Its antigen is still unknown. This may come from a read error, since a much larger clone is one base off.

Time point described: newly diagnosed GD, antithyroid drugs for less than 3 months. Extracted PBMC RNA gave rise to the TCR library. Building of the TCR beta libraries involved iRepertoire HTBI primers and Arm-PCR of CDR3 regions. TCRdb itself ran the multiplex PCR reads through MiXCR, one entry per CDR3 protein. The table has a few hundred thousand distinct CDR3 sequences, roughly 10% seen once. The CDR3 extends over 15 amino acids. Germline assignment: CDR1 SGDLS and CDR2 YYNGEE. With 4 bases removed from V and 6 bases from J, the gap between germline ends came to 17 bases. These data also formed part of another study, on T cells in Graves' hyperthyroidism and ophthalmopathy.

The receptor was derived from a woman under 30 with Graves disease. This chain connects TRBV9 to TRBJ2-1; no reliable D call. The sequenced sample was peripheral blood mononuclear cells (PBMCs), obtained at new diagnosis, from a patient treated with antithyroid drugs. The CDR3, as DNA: TGTGCCAGCAGCATAGCACCCGCCGCATCCAATGAGCAGTTCTTC. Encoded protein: CASSIAPAASNEQFF. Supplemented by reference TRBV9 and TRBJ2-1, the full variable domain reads DSGVTQTPKHLITATGQRVTLRCSPRSGDLSVYWYQQSLDQGLQFLIQYYNGEERAKGNILERFSAQQFPDLHSELNLSSLELGDSALYFCASSIAPAASNEQFFGPGTRLTVL.